Presented here are 20 T cell receptor beta chains from one specimen sequenced in a study of T-cell memory formation after mild COVID-19. TCRdb ran MiXCR on the 5' RACE reads and lists one entry per CDR3 protein. Seen here are about 350,000 distinct CDR3 sequences, roughly an eighth observed once, and the top ten hold about 20%. The sequenced sample was PBMCs or a T cell subset sorted from them (not recorded which). These TCRs come from a man between 18 and 35 years old who had mild COVID-19 (a few samples of this study predate the infection). Cell type and time point are not known.

The sample holds a few counts of this clonotype. V is TRBV14 and J is TRBJ2-1; a weak D match, TRBD2 (6 bases). Trimming took 5 bases from V and 9 from J, leaving 14 bases between them. Germline assignment: CDR1 SGHDN and CDR2 FVKESK. This CDR3 has 13 residues. CDR3 loop: CASSNPRGGEQFF. CDR3 in DNA: TGTGCCAGCAGCAATCCCCGGGGAGGTGAGCAGTTCTTC.

This clonotype was seen more than once but under ten times. The chain has TRBV4-1 and TRBJ1-5; 7 bases are shared with TRBD1. V dropped 7 bases and J dropped 4; count of bases not matched to a gene: 10. The CDR3 consists of 15 residues. Germline V gives CDR1 MGHRA, CDR2 YSYEKL. CDR3 DNA: TGCGCCAGCACCCACTGGGCAGGGGGGAATCAGCCCCAGCATTTT. As protein: CASTHWAGGNQPQHF.

There are a few counts of this clonotype. This rearrangement joins TRBV4-3 to TRBJ2-7; D remains ambiguous. Per the germline V gene, CDR1 is LGHNA and CDR2 is YSLEER. The germline V and J ends were trimmed by 1 base and 0 bases, with 10 bases remaining between them. The CDR3 is 15 amino acids. CDR3 sequence: CASSQGFSSSYEQYF. CDR3 sequence (DNA): TGCGCCAGCAGCCAAGGTTTCTCTAGCTCCTACGAGCAGTACTTC.

CDR3 residues: CASSSRLAGNTDTQYF. CDR3 DNA: TGTGCCAGCAGCTCCCGACTAGCGGGGAACACAGATACGCAGTATTTT. This sequence joins TRBV9 and TRBJ2-3, with TRBD2 identical over 11 bases. With 4 bases clipped from V and 2 bases from J, the junction kept 6 bases outside the gene matches. This CDR3 comprises 16 residues. Germline assignment: CDR1 SGDLS and CDR2 YYNGEE.

This clonotype was seen repeatedly, ten times or more. The chain links TRBV7-2 to TRBJ2-7; no reliable D call. Germline V gene sequence: CDR1 SGHTA, CDR2 FQGNSA. The CDR3 has 14 amino acids. V was trimmed by 1 base and J by 2 bases, leaving 9 bases between them. CDR3 bases: TGTGCCAGCAGCTTAGGATTGGACGCCTACGAGCAGTACTTC. Encoded protein: CASSLGLDAYEQYF.

The CDR3: CSPDVPRGQYF. The CDR3 nucleotides read TGCAGTCCAGATGTCCCAAGAGGCCAGTACTTC. This chain connects TRBV20-1 to TRBJ2-5; the D is unclear. This CDR3 has 11 residues. V was cut by 8 bases and J by 10 bases, with 17 bases left in between. Germline V gives CDR1 DFQATT, CDR2 SNEGSKA (reference sequence).

The chain recombines TRBV7-9 with TRBJ1-6, with 7 bases that match TRBD1. J was trimmed by 4 bases and V by 6 bases; bases with no gene match: 3. From germline, CDR1 is SEHNR and CDR2 FQNEAQ (reference sequence). The CDR3 is 14 residues long. This CDR3 is CASRSQGYNSPLHF. The CDR3 DNA is TGTGCCAGCAGGTCACAGGGGTATAATTCACCCCTCCACTTT. Based on the CDR3 plus reference TRBV7-9 and TRBJ1-6, the full variable domain is DTGVSQNPRHKITKRGQNVTFRCDPISEHNRLYWYRQTLGQGPEFLTYFQNEAQLEKSRLLSDRFSAERPKGSFSTLEIQRTEQGDSAMYLCASRSQGYNSPLHFGNGTRLTVT.

This clonotype was counted between two and nine times. The CDR3 sequence is CASSWTRGGNEQFF. The CDR3 region has the DNA TGTGCCAGCAGCTGGACTAGGGGGGGCAATGAGCAGTTCTTC. The V gene is TRBV11-2, the J gene TRBJ2-1, with a tentative D call TRBD2 (7 bases). The germline V gene has CDR1 SGHAT and CDR2 FQNNGV. The length of the CDR3 is 14 residues. V was shortened by 4 bases and J by 6 bases, with 13 bases between the two germline ends.

This chain uses TRBV7-9 with TRBJ2-7, with D hard to call. CDR1 is SEHNR and CDR2 is FQNEAQ in the germline V gene (reference sequence). The CDR3 contains 13 residues. Trimming stripped 4 bases from V and 1 base from J, with 8 bases between. The CDR3 DNA is TGTGCCAGCAGCTCACCGATGTCCTACGAGCAGTACGTC. Translated, it gives CASSSPMSYEQYV.

The chain employs TRBV5-5 and TRBJ2-7; 7 positions match TRBD1. CDR1 is SGHKS and CDR2 is YYEKEE in the germline V gene (reference sequence). The junction had 6 bases not matched to a gene; V was cut back by 3 bases and J by 3 bases. The CDR3 has 14 amino acids. As DNA, the CDR3 is TGTGCCAGCAGCTCCCGGGACAGACTCTACGAGCAGTACGTC. Protein: CASSSRDRLYEQYV.

This clonotype was observed a handful of times. The rearrangement uses TRBV11-2 and TRBJ2-7, with 7 bases identical to TRBD2. Germline V gene lookup returns CDR1 SGHAT and CDR2 FQNNGV. CDR3 length: 15 amino acids. V lost 2 bases to trimming and J lost 2 bases; unmatched junction nucleotides: 6. The CDR3 here is CASSLRAGSPYEQYF. The DNA of the CDR3 is TGTGCCAGCAGCTTAAGAGCGGGGAGTCCCTACGAGCAGTACTTC.

This clonotype was seen repeatedly, ten times or more. The chain is built from TRBV29-1 and TRBJ2-3; D not certain. The CDR3 length is 11 residues. The V end lost 7 bases, the J end lost 0 bases, and 5 bases lay between the germline ends. Germline CDR1 SQVTM, CDR2 ANQGSEA. For the CDR3, the DNA is TGCAGCGGAAAAAGCACAGATACGCAGTATTTT. Translated: CSGKSTDTQYF.

A note on this clonotype: As the CDR3 is not closed by the conserved phenylalanine or tryptophan, this likely results from a read error. No DNA is shown, since the ends of the CDR3 on it are uncertain; the CDR3 is the one TCRdb lists. The chain uses TRBV7-6 and TRBJ2-7; TRBD1 reflects the table's D call only, with no check against the DNA. Counting both end residues, the CDR3 totals 9 amino acids. Germline CDR1 SGHVS, CDR2 FNYEAQ. CDR3 sequence: CASSCNRGC.

This rearrangement joins TRBV28 to TRBJ2-1; 7 bases agree with TRBD1. The CDR3 is 17 amino acids. The J segment lost 4 bases and the V segment lost 5 bases, leaving 14 bases of the junction unmatched. Germline CDR1 is MDHEN and CDR2 is SYDVKM. CDR3 nucleotide sequence: TGTGCCAGCAGTCAGTCCCCGGACAGGTCGTTATACAATGAGCAGTTCTTC. Translating gives CASSQSPDRSLYNEQFF.

The chain joins TRBV6-2 or TRBV6-3 to TRBJ1-2; D gene uncertain. The germline V gene encodes CDR1 MNHEY and CDR2 SVGEGT. The V end lost 2 bases, the J end lost 2 bases, and 12 bases lay between the germline ends. This CDR3 is built from 15 residues. DNA for the CDR3: TGTGCCAGCAGTTACCCGGAGTCGGGCAACTATGGCTACACCTTC. Its translation is CASSYPESGNYGYTF.

The gene calls are TRBV4-1 and TRBJ2-4; 7 bases match TRBD1. V was clipped by 7 bases and J by 8 bases; unmatched bases: 14. From germline, CDR1 is MGHRA and CDR2 YSYEKL. CDR3 size: 15 residues. The CDR3 DNA follows: TGCGCCAGCAACGCGGGTCAAGGGGGCGCGGACATTCAGTACTTC. It specifies CASNAGQGGADIQYF.

The chain combines TRBV28 with TRBJ2-2, with D possibly being TRBD2 (6 bases). CDR3 length: 14 amino acids. CDR1 and CDR2 (germline): MDHEN, SYDVKM. Trimming took 3 bases from V and 6 from J, leaving 11 bases between them. CDR3 nucleotides: TGTGCCAGCAGTTTTGCGGGGAGGCCCGGGGAGCTGTTTTTT. Translated: CASSFAGRPGELFF.

CDR3 DNA: TGCGCCAGCAGCTCCTTAGGGTTGGTTAACACTGAAGCTTTCTTT. This encodes CASSSLGLVNTEAFF. This rearrangement joins TRBV5-1 to TRBJ1-1; D unclear. V lost 3 bases, J lost 2 bases, and 14 bases lay in between. The CDR3 is 15 residues long. Germline V CDR1 and CDR2: SGHRS, YFSETQ.

This sequence joins TRBV6-2 or TRBV6-3 and TRBJ1-1; 9 bases are shared with TRBD1. CDR3 length: 17 residues. Germline V CDR1 and CDR2: MNHEY, SVGEGT. Trimming at V came to 2 bases and at J to 2 bases, leaving 9 bases not matched to a gene. The CDR3 DNA reads as TGTGCCAGCAGTTACCGCATACAGGGGGCCATTAACACTGAAGCTTTCTTT. It codes for CASSYRIQGAINTEAFF.

This clonotype was counted a few times. This sequence joins TRBV7-2 and TRBJ2-3, with TRBD1 matching over 10 bases. CDR1 and CDR2 from the germline V gene are SGHTA and FQGNSA. J gave up 6 bases and V 2 bases, and 2 bases lay outside the gene matches. CDR3 length: 14 residues. The CDR3 DNA sequence: TGTGCCAGCAGCTTACCGGGACAGGGGGATACGCAGTATTTT. Translating it yields CASSLPGQGDTQYF.